This note documents a single TCR beta chain sequence. What this receptor recognizes is not known. No clone much larger than this one lies a single base away; base qualities are absent. Library preparation employed the immunoSEQ multiplex PCR assay. For the multiplex PCR, a mixture combining 60 forward primers for TCR Vbeta segments and 13 reverse primers for TCR Jbeta segments was used. A multiplex PCR assay on genomic DNA amplified the CDR3 region of rearranged TCR beta genes. On the Illumina HiSeq System, the amplified TCR beta libraries were sequenced as 87-base-pair reads. In the authors' own workflow: In a later analysis, tens of millions of unique TCR beta chains were counted across the approximately 620 repertoires, and roughly 11 million of these chains were shared by at least two donors. To remove PCR and sequencing errors, raw reads were error-corrected and collapsed into unique sequences using a nearest-neighbor algorithm that merged closely related sequences. To assign V, D and J gene segments, CDR3 sequences were aligned to IMGT reference sequences. For a sequence to be retained, a match of at least six nucleotides was required to both a V gene segment and a J gene segment. A rearrangement counted as productive if the CDR3 had no stop codons and remained in frame with V and J, and every other rearrangement counted as non-productive. CDR3 was defined by IMGT convention, running from the second conserved V-encoded cysteine to the conserved J-encoded phenylalanine. Sequences without an unambiguous match to a single V gene segment were excluded from the earlier analysis of several hundred of the donors. An earlier analysis of 500 to 600 of the donors classified V segments as functional when productive rearrangements were above 56.7% and as segregating when the standard deviation between donors was above 5%. A statistical classification framework was built for diagnosing cytomegalovirus status from the catalog of TCR beta chain sequences. In a later analysis, TCR nucleotide sequences were compared against IMGT/GENE-DB human TR gene sequences so that V and J genes could be assigned. The TCRdist pipeline was used in a later analysis to assign CDR3 sequences and most-parsimonious VDJ recombination scenarios. In a later analysis, every TCR beta chain was defined by the combination of its CDR3 amino acid sequence and its V-gene family, and reads without a unique V-gene family were dropped. As a way to deal with suspected cross-contamination and a sequencing artifact, a later analysis dropped 500 to 700 nucleotide sequences that were highly shared and had low generation probability. For each public chain, a later analysis derived a clonal expansion index from normalized ranks of inferred template counts within each repertoire. Generation probabilities in a later analysis came from a VDJ recombination model fitted to out-of-frame rearrangements, and those results were checked against IGoR. A later analysis scored TCR-TCR, TCR-HLA and TCR-CMV co-occurrence with hypergeometric tests, applying a repertoire-size bias correction to TCR pairs. A later analysis estimated false discovery rates by permuting HLA or CMV assignments 20 times. A later analysis grouped co-occurring TCRs with DBSCAN, adding TCRdist sequence similarity when clustering within HLA-allele-positive subsets. Repertoires with fewer than 30,000 or more than 120,000 public chains, plus five repertoires with anomalous nucleotide sharing, were excluded from co-occurrence clustering. This is the immuneACCESS table as TCRdb keeps it, with only in-frame sequences that have V and J called. A part of the clones is gone; compared with another copy, unresolved V genes explain less than half, and the rest is unexplained. V and J calls and clone size are those listed in that table; D and trimming were worked out from the DNA. The sample table shows roughly 100,000 clones, and roughly 12% are seen once. The top ten hold roughly 15% of the sample.

This record belongs to a study of cytomegalovirus exposure and HLA in healthy donors (dated 2017 in TCRdb). About the investigation overall: According to an earlier analysis of a few hundred of the donors, about 179 million T cells yielded over 90 million unique TCR beta sequences and about 280 Gb of sequence data. Roughly 300 gigabases of sequencing data and 91 million or so unique TCR sequences made up an early release that covered 500 to 650 HLA-typed donors. The genetic ancestry cluster associated with self-reported Caucasian donors included approximately 85% of the 300 to 400 genotyped donors. The study was designed to test whether signatures of past pathogen exposure could be identified by cataloging public T cell receptors. The study used immunosequencing to profile the T cell repertoires of approximately 640 subjects and linked those repertoires to cytomegalovirus serostatus. Along with the roughly 710-subject first cohort, a separate validation cohort of more than 90 different subjects was used. The study combined high-throughput TCR immunosequencing, statistical association of individual TCRs with disease status, and machine learning to predict cytomegalovirus infection status. To study patterns of TCR occurrence, a later analysis re-analyzed previously published TCR beta repertoires from around 660 donors and added high-resolution HLA genotyping. Rather than drawing on any new phenotypic data, the later analysis identified candidate immune exposures from TCR beta sequences and the way those sequences occurred across donors. An earlier analysis of 450 to 750 of the donors used high-throughput TCR beta sequencing to judge whether each TCR beta V gene segment behaved as functional or pseudogenic. Donor age, sex, ethnicity and CMV serostatus were compiled together with the repertoire data. Genome-wide SNP genotypes for about 60% of the roughly 700 donors were used in a later genetic analysis, which treated that subset as a discovery cohort. Every repertoire in the discovery cohort had been generated on one and the same sequencing platform. HLA typing covered class I and class II loci at four-digit resolution. Typing coverage varied by locus: about 629-630 donors for A, B, C, DRB1 and DQB1; roughly 510 for DQA1; approximately 610 for DPA1; around 490 for DPB1. Because of strong linkage in the cohort, roughly five DR-DQ haplotypes were treated as single units for association and clustering. On average, about 200,000 unique TCR beta nucleotide sequences were sequenced per donor among fewer than 500 genotyped donors of the cohort, with about 17% of those sequences being non-productive. Study-wide conclusions, independent of this receptor: Roughly uniform sequencing depth across donors was assumed in presence/absence analyses, although this assumption may not hold. The 87-base-pair reads could not distinguish some IMGT-functional V segments, including TRBV6-2 and TRBV6-3, so those segments were excluded. When HLA alleles, especially DR and DQ, strongly co-occurred, TCR associations were difficult to assign to individual alleles. In a later analysis, HLA-associated TCR beta chains showed more clonal expansion and lower generation probabilities than non-associated chains that were equally common. The only immune exposure information available for the cohort was CMV serostatus. A later analysis found that TCR association rates varied across HLA loci, with DRB1 alleles showing the most associated TCRs and HLA-C alleles the fewest. A later analysis reported that several top co-occurrence clusters appeared linked to parvovirus B19, influenza, CMV and Epstein-Barr virus. The authors suggested that the approach could potentially be generalized to other disease states and immunological phenotypes. A later genetic analysis reported fewer N-insertions in productive TCRs among donors in an Asian-associated ancestry cluster than the 666-donor mean. An earlier analysis of around 600 of the donors showed that most TCR beta V segments appeared in productive rearrangements either about 90% or about 30% of the time, which broadly matched IMGT annotations. Three of the identified cytomegalovirus-associated TCR beta chains were confirmed in vitro to be specific for cytomegalovirus antigens. Because some donors lacked HLA typing at each locus, the association tests relied only on the typed subset. Correlated functional status among segregating V segments might be attributable to linkage disequilibrium, but an unknown experimental factor could not be ruled out. The study listed 150 to 200 TCR beta chains as associated with cytomegalovirus. In both the original and validation cohorts, the classifier was reported to diagnose cytomegalovirus status with high specificity and sensitivity. Most TCR sequences were seen in very few donors, while some public TCRs were found in many individuals. The earlier analysis of about 600 of the donors excluded fewer than 20 rarely observed V segments, including chromosome 9 orphons, because counts were too low. An association between a missense DCLRE1C variant and V-gene and J-gene trimming of TCR beta chains was found in a later genetic analysis and replicated in an independent cohort. According to a later analysis, most CMV-associated TCR beta chains appeared to be HLA-restricted, and the HLA associations seemed to be driven largely by CMV exposure. In a later analysis, 16,951 TCR beta sequences were associated with specific HLA alleles at a false discovery rate of 0.05. The cohort was sequenced for TCR beta chains only, and without alpha or paired-chain data the features that could be detected were limited. A cluster of highly shared sequence variants was judged likely to be a technical artifact of the sequencing pipeline. A further reported finding was that TCR beta sequences accurately predicted the HLA-A and HLA-B alleles for most subjects in the first cohort.

In total, 630 or so healthy bone marrow donors made up the cohort. All cohort members were sampled while nominally healthy, although unrecorded immune exposures were likely present. The donor tested CMV seropositive and was one of the 289 seropositive cohort members. Every donor gave a peripheral blood sample, and the peripheral blood mononuclear cells from that sample were used for TCR beta sequencing. The Qiagen DNeasy Blood Extraction Kit was used to extract genomic DNA from the blood cell samples. The germline V and J ends show losses of 0 bases and 6 bases respectively, and no gene match explains 2 bases of the junction. The CDR3 holds 15 amino acids from the cysteine to the phenylalanine. The sequence is cut down to CDR3 DNA, 45 bases in frame from base 1. CDR1 and CDR2 are drawn from the germline V gene (reference sequence): MNHEY, SMNVEV.

Sequencing used PBMCs. This TCR came from a man in his forties in good health and CMV-seropositive. This sequence uses TRBV27 and TRBJ2-3, and 11 junction bases match TRBD1. The CDR3 reads CASSLSGDRGDTQYF. The sequenced DNA is TGTGCCAGCAGTTTATCGGGGGACAGGGGGGATACGCAGTATTTT.